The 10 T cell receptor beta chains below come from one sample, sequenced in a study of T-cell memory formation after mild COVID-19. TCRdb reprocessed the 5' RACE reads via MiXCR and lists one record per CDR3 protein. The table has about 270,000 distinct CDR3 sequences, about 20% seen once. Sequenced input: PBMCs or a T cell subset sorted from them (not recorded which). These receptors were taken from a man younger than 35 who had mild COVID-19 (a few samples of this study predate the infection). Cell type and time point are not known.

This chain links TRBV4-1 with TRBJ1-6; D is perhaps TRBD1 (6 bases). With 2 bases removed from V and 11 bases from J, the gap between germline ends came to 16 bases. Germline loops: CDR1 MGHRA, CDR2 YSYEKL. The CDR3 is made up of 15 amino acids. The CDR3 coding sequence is TGCGCCAGCAGCCAATCCCGGGGGGCGATGGCACCCCTCCACTTT. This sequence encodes CASSQSRGAMAPLHF.

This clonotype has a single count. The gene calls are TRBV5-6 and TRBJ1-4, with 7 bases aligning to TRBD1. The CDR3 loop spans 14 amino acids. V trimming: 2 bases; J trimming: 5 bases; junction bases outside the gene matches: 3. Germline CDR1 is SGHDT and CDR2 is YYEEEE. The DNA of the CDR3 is TGTGCCAGCAGCTTCCGGGACAGCAATGAAAAACTGTTTTTT. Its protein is CASSFRDSNEKLFF.

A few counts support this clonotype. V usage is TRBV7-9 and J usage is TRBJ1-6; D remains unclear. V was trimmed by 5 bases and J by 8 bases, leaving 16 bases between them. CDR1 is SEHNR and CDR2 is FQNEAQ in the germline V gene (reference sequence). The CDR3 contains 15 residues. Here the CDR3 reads CASSPPWPGDSPLHF. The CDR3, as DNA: TGTGCCAGCAGCCCCCCGTGGCCTGGGGATTCACCCCTCCACTTT.

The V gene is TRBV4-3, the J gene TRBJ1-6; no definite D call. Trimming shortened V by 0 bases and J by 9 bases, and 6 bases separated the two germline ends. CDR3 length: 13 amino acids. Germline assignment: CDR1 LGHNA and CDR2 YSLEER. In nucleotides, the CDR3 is TGCGCCAGCAGCCAAGATCTTGCTTCACCCCTCCACTTT. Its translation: CASSQDLASPLHF.

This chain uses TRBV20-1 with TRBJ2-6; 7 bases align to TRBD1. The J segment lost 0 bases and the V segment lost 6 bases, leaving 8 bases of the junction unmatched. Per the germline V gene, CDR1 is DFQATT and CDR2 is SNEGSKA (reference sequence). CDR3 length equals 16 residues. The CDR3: CSALGQHVSGANVLTF. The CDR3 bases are TGCAGTGCATTGGGACAGCACGTCTCTGGGGCCAACGTCCTGACTTTC.

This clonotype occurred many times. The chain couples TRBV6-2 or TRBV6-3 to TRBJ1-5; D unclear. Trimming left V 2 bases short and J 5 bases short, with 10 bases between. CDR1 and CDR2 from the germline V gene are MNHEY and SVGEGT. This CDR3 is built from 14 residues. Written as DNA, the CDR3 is TGTGCCAGCAGTTACGGAGACCCCCATCAGCCCCAGCATTTT. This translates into CASSYGDPHQPQHF.

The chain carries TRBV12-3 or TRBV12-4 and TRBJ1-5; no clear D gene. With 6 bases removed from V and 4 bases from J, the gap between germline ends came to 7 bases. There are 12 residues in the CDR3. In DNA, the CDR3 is TGTGCCAGCAGCCATGGGAATCAGCCCCAGCATTTT. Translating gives CASSHGNQPQHF.

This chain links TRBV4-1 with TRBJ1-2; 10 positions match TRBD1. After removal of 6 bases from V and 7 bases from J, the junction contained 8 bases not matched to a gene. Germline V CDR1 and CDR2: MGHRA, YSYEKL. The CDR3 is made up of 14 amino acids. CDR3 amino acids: CASRGDRGLGGYTF. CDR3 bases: TGCGCCAGCAGGGGGGACAGGGGATTAGGTGGCTACACCTTC.

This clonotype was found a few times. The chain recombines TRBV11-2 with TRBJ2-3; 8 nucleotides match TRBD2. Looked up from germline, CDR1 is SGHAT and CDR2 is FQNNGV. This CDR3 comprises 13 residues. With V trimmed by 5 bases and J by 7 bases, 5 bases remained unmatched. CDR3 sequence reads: CASSAGGGNTQYF. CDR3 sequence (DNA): TGTGCCAGCAGCGCCGGGGGGGGGAATACGCAGTATTTT.

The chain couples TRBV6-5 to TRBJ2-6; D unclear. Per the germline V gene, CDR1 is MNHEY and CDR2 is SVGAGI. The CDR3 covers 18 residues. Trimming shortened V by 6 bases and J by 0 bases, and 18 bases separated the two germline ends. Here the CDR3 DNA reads TGTGCCAGCAGCCCAAAGGGTCCCGAGCTCTCTGGGGCCAACGTCCTGACTTTC. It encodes CASSPKGPELSGANVLTF.